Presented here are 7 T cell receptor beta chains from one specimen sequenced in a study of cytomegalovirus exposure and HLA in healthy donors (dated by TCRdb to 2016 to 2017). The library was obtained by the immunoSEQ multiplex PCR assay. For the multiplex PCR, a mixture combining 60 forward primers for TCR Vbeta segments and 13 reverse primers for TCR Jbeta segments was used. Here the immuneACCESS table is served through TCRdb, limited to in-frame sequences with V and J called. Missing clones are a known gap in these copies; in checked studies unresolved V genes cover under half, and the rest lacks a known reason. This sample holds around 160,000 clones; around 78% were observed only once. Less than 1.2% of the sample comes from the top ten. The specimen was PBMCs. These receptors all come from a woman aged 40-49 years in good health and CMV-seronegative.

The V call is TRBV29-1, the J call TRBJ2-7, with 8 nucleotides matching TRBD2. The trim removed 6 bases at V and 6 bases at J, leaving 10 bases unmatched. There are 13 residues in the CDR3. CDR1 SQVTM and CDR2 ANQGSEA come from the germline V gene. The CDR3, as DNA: TGCAGCGTCAGGCGAGCGGGAGTAGGCGAGCAGTACTTC. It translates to CSVRRAGVGEQYF.

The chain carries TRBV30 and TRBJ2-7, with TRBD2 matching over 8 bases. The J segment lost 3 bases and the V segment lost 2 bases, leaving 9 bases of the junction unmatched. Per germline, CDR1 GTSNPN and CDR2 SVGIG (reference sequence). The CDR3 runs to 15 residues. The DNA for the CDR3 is TGTGCCTGGAGTAGGAGCGGGAGCGTGGGCTACGAGCAGTACTTC. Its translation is CAWSRSGSVGYEQYF. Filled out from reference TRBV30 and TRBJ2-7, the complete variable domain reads SQTIHQWPATLVQPVGSPLSLECTVEGTSNPNLYWYRQAAGRGLQLLFYSVGIGQISSEVPQNLSASRPQDRQFILSSKKLLLSDSGFYLCAWSRSGSVGYEQYFGPGTRLTVT.

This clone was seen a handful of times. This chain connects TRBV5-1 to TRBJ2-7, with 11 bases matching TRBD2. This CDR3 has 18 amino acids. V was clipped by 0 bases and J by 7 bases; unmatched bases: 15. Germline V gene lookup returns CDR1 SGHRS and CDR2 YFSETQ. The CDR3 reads CASSLGLAGGPLSGEQYF. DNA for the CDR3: TGCGCCAGCAGCTTGGGTTTAGCGGGAGGGCCTCTGTCTGGGGAGCAGTACTTC.

The CDR3 nucleotides read TGTGCCAGCAGTGAAGCCTCACTAGCTTACCGTGCCTACGAGCAGTACTTC. This gives the protein CASSEASLAYRAYEQYF. The genes are TRBV2 and TRBJ2-7, with a tentative D call TRBD2 (6 bases). Per germline, CDR1 SNHLY and CDR2 FYNNEI. The CDR3 has 17 amino acids. The V end lost 0 bases, the J end lost 2 bases, and 17 bases lay between the germline ends.

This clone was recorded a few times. This chain's CDR3 is CASSAMTGAWQPQHF. Here the CDR3 DNA reads TGTGCCAGCAGTGCGATGACAGGGGCATGGCAGCCCCAGCATTTT. This chain uses TRBV6-1 with TRBJ1-5; 8 bases are a match to TRBD1. V lost 4 bases, J lost 7 bases, and 9 bases stayed unmatched. Per the germline V gene, CDR1 is MNHNS and CDR2 is SASEGT. This CDR3 is built from 15 residues.

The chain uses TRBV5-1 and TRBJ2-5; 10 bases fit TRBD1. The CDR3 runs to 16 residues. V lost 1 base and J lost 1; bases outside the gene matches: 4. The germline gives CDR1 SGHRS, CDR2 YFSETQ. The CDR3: CASSLSGQGSQETQYF. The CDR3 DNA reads TGCGCCAGCAGCTTGTCGGGACAGGGGTCCCAAGAGACCCAGTACTTC.

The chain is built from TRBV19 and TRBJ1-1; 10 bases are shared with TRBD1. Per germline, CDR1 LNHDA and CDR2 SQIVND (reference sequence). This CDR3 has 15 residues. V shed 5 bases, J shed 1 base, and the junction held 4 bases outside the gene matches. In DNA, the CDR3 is TGTGCCAGTAGTCTTTGGACAGGGGGGAACACTGAAGCTTTCTTT. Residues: CASSLWTGGNTEAFF.